This TCR beta chain emerged from a study of response to subunit inactivated influenza vaccine. Trimming cost V 0 bases and J 4 bases, with 14 bases left between them. Per the germline V gene, CDR1 is SGDLS and CDR2 is YYNGEE. The CDR3 has 17 residues. TCRdb re-called the RT-PCR reads through MiXCR, storing one row per CDR3 protein. Here the sample spans 600,000 to 850,000 distinct CDR3 sequences, 14% being singletons. This clonotype has only a few counts. The rearrangement joins TRBV9 to TRBJ1-6; D gene uncertain. This receptor was identified in a man between 45 and 60 years old who received an inactivated influenza vaccine. Sequences were derived from PBMCs from blood, sampled around 14 days before vaccination. CDR3 bases: TGTGCCAGCAGCGTAGATGGGTCACCCCTTTATAATTCACCCCTCCACTTT. This translates into CASSVDGSPLYNSPLHF.